The 2 T cell receptor beta chains below were found in one sample sequenced in a study of blood T cell repertoires in COVID-19. Clones were read by immunoSEQ multiplex PCR, and TCRdb kept only the in-frame ones, dropping some. The data contain roughly 260,000 clones, around 87% of them singletons. The sequenced sample consisted of peripheral blood. The receptors originated from a woman in her forties or fifties with acute or convalescent COVID-19.

The gene calls are TRBV5-1 and TRBJ2-7; 11 bases map to TRBD1. Germline CDR1 and CDR2: SGHRS and YFSETQ. The length of the CDR3 is 15 residues. With V trimmed by 4 bases and J by 5 bases, 8 bases remained unmatched. The chain's CDR3 is CASSAGQGALHEQYF. CDR3 DNA sequence: TGCGCCAGCAGCGCCGGACAGGGGGCATTACACGAGCAGTACTTC.

This clone was detected only once. The rearrangement joins TRBV11-2 to TRBJ1-1; the D gene is possibly TRBD1 (5 bases). CDR1 and CDR2 from the germline V gene are SGHAT and FQNNGV. Trimming took 2 bases from V and 0 from J, leaving 7 bases between them. The CDR3 has 14 amino acids. CDR3 coding DNA: TGTGCCAGCAGCTTAAGACAGCTGAACACTGAAGCTTTCTTT. This gives the protein CASSLRQLNTEAFF. Full variable domain (missing parts from reference TRBV11-2 and TRBJ1-1): EAGVAQSPRYKIIEKRQSVAFWCNPISGHATLYWYQQILGQGPKLLIQFQNNGVVDDSQLPKDRFSAERLKGVDSTLKIQPAKLEDSAVYLCASSLRQLNTEAFFGQGTRLTVV.